In its sample, the clone carrying this T cell receptor (beta chain) ranks as large. TCRdb reanalysed the PCR reads using MiXCR and keeps one entry per CDR3 protein. The sample includes 2,000 or so distinct CDR3 sequences, 25% to 35% seen only once; the top ten take 16%. The entry originates in a study of immune characterization of retroperitoneal liposarcoma. This CDR3 contains 14 residues. CDR1 and CDR2 from the germline V gene are SGDLS and YYNGEE. Trimming removed 3 bases at V and 0 bases at J, with 7 bases between. The material sequenced was tumor tissue. The J gene is TRBJ2-1, the V gene TRBV9; D gene uncertain. This clonotype was obtained from a female donor with retroperitoneal liposarcoma. CDR3 protein: CASSEESSYNEQFF. The CDR3 nucleotides are TGTGCCAGCAGCGAGGAGAGCTCCTACAATGAGCAGTTCTTC.